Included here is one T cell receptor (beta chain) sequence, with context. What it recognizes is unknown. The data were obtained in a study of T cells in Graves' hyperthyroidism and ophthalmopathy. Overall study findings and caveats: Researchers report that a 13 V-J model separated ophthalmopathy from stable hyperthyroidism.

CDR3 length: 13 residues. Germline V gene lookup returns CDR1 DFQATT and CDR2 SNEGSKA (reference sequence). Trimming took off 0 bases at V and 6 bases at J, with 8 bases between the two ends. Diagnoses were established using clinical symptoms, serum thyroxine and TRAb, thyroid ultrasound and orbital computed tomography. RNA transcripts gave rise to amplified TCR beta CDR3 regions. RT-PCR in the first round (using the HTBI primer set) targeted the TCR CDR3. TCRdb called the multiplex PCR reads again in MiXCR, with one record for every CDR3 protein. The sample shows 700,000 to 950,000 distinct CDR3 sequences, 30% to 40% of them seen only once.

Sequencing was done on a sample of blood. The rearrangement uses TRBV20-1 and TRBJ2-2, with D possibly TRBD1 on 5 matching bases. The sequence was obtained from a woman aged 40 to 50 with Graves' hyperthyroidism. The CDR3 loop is CSARDPTAGELFF. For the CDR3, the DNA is TGCAGTGCTAGAGACCCGACAGCCGGGGAGCTGTTTTTT.